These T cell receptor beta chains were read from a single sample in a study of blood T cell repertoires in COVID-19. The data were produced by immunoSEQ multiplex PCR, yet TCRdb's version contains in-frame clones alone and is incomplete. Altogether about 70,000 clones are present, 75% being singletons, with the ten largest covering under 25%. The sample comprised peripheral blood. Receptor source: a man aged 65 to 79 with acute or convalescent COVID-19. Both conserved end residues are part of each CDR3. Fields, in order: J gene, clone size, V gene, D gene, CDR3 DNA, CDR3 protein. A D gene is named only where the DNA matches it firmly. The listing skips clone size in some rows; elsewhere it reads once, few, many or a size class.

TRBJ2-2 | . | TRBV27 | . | TGTGCCAGCAGCTCGGGACTTTTCAATGGGGAGCTGTTTTTT | CASSSGLFNGELFF
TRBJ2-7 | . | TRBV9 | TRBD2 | TGTGCCAGCAGCCCCCGGGACTATTCCTACGAGCAGTACTTC | CASSPRDYSYEQYF
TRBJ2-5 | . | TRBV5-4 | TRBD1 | TGTGCCAGCAGCCCAGGGGGCAGGGGAGAAGAGACCCAGTACTTC | CASSPGGRGEETQYF
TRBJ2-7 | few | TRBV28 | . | TGTGCCAGCAGTCTGGGTCAGACAGGTGACGAGCAGTACTTC | CASSLGQTGDEQYF
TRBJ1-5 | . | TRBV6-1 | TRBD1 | TGTGCCAGCAGTGAAGTGGGACAGGGCGAATGGCCCCAGCATTTT | CASSEVGQGEWPQHF
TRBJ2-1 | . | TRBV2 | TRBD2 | TGTGCCAGCAGAGAGCGGGAGGTCTACAATGAGCAGTTCTTC | CASREREVYNEQFF
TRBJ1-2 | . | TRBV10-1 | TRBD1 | TGCGCCAGCAGTGAGGTTCCTTGGGACAGCGTCTATGGCTACACCTTC | CASSEVPWDSVYGYTF
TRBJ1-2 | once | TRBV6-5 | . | TGTGCCAGTACAAGTCAACAGGGTGGGCGCGATGGCTACACCTTC | CASTSQQGGRDGYTF
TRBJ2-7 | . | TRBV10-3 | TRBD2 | TGTGCCGCCAACCCGGGACTAGCGGACTACGAGCAGTACTTC | CAANPGLADYEQYF
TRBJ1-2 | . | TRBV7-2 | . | TGTGCCAGCAGCATTCAGGGGTCCGGCTATGGCTACACCTTC | CASSIQGSGYGYTF
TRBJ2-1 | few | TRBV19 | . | TGTGCCGCTGGCGGGGACAGCGGGAGTCAGTATGAGCAGTTCTTC | CAAGGDSGSQYEQFF
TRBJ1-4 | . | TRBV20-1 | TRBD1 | TGCAGTGCTAGTGGGACAGCAACTAATGAAAAACTGTTTTTT | CSASGTATNEKLFF
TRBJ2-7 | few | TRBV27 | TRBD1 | TGTGCCAGCAGTTTGAGCCTCCCGGGACAGGGGGGTTACGAGCAGTACTTC | CASSLSLPGQGGYEQYF
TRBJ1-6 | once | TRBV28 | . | TGTGCCAGCAGTCTCCAGAATTCACCCCTCCACTTT | CASSLQNSPLHF
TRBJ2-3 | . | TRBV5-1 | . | TGCGCCAGCAGCACAGGCACAGATACGCAGTATTTT | CASSTGTDTQYF
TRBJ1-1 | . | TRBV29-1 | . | TGCAGCGTTGAAGGGAGGACAGCTGAAGCTTTCTTT | CSVEGRTAEAFF
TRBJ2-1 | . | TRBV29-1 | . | TGCAGCGTTGAAGATCGAGCGAAAAGGGGATATGAGCAGTTCTTC | CSVEDRAKRGYEQFF
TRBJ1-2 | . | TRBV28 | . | TGTGCCAGCAGTAGAGACAACAACTATGGCTACACCTTC | CASSRDNNYGYTF
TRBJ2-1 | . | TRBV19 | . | TGTGCCAGTAGTATGGGGGACACCTACAATGAGCAGTTCTTC | CASSMGDTYNEQFF
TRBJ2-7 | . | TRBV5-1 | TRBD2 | TGCGCCAGCAGTTTGTGGGTGGCTAGCGGAGTTAGCTCCTACGAGCAGTACTTC | CASSLWVASGVSSYEQYF
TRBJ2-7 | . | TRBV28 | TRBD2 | TGTGCCAGCAGCTGCCCCGGACTAGAGAGTTGCGAGCAGTACTTC | CASSCPGLESCEQYF
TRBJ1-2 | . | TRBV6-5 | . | TGTGCCAGCAGTTACTCCAGGGATGTGCGTGGCTACACCTTC | CASSYSRDVRGYTF
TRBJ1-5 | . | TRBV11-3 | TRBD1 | TGTGCCAGCAGCTTATTAGGACAGGGGGCCAGCAATCAGCCCCAGCATTTT | CASSLLGQGASNQPQHF
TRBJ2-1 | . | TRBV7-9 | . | TGTGCCAGTATGAGGGTTGAGCAGTTCTTC | CASMRVEQFF
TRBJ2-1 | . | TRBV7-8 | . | TGTGCCAGCAGCCTCTCGGGCGGGTCCCAGTTCTTC | CASSLSGGSQFF
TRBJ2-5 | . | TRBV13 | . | TGTGCCAGCAGCCCCCAACTCCAAGAGACCCAGTACTTC | CASSPQLQETQYF
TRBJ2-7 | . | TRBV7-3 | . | TGTGCCAGCAGCCCCAACGACGGTCGGGAACAGCAGTACTTC | CASSPNDGREQQYF
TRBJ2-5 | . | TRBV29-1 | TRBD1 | TGCAGCGTTGCCTCCGCAGGGGGCAGGGAGACCCAGTACTTC | CSVASAGGRETQYF
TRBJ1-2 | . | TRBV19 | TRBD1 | TGTGCCAGTTGGGACAGGGTGAACTATGGCTACACCTTC | CASWDRVNYGYTF
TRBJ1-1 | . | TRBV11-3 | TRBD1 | TGTGCCAGCAGCCAGGGGGCGAACACTGAAGCTTTCTTT | CASSQGANTEAFF